This TCR beta chain was recovered during a study of blood T cell repertoires in COVID-19. As for the study in general: COVID-19 samples from acute and convalescent phases originated in the United States, Italy and Spain. The cDNA or gDNA used as material had been derived from T cells, B-cell-depleted T cells, or PBMCs.

Original processing notes: Nucleated cell counts were estimated from reference gene primer amplification. Generated by immunoSEQ multiplex PCR, the TCRdb table keeps only in-frame clones and is missing some. From that table come the V and J calls and clone size; the DNA was used to work out D and trimming. The sample lists about 74,000 clones; 80% were seen once. CDR1 GTSNPN and CDR2 SVGIG come from the germline V gene (reference sequence). This CDR3 has 14 residues. J lost 3 bases, V lost 3 bases, and 4 bases had no gene match. The V and J genes are TRBV30 and TRBJ2-2; TRBD1 matches 7 bases. Sequencing was done on a sample of peripheral blood. The receptor's source is a human donor in a cohort sampled during active COVID-19. The CDR3 loop is CAWSRGRYTGELFF. CDR3 nucleotides: TGTGCCTGGAGCAGGGGGAGATACACCGGGGAGCTGTTTTTT.